This T cell receptor (beta chain) is from a study of T cells in Graves' hyperthyroidism and ophthalmopathy. This clonotype was seen repeatedly, ten times or more. Its specificity is unknown. Germline CDR1 reads SGHAT; CDR2 reads FQNNGV. Trimming took 4 bases from V and 1 from J, leaving 13 bases between them. The CDR3 totals 15 residues. Amplification of TCR beta CDR3 regions was performed using RNA transcripts as template. The HTBI primer set drove a first-round RT-PCR of the TCR CDR3. TCRdb independently ran MiXCR on the multiplex PCR reads; one entry per CDR3 protein. The sample has about 210,000 distinct CDR3 sequences, 17% seen once; the top ten hold around 52%. Study-level findings and limits: The model made its ophthalmopathy prediction, and onset followed a median about 6 months later. Appearing also in blood were most of the thyroid clonotypes expanded above 0.001.

Specimen: blood. V is TRBV11-2 and J is TRBJ2-5; the D is unclear. This sequence originates from a man in his fifties with Graves' hyperthyroidism. The CDR3 coding sequence is TGTGCCAGCAGCTCCCTTAGGTCAGGCCAAGAGACCCAGTACTTC. Encoded protein: CASSSLRSGQETQYF.